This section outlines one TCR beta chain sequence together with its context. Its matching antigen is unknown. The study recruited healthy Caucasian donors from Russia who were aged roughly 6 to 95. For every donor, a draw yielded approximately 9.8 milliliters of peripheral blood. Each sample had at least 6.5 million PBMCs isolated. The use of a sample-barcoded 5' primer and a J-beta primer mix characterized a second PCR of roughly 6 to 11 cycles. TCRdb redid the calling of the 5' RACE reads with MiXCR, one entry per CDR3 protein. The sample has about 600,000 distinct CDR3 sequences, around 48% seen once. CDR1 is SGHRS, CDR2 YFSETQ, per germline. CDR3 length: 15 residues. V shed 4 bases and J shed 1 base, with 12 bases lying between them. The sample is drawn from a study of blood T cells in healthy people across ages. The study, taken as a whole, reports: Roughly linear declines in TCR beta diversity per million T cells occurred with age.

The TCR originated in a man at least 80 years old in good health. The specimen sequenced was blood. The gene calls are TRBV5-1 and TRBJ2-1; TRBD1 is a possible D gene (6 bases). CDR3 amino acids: CASSGRDKSYNEQFF. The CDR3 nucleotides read TGCGCCAGCAGCGGCCGGGACAAGTCCTACAATGAGCAGTTCTTC.